What follows are 19 T cell receptor beta chains derived from one specimen sequenced in a study of T-cell reconstitution after alpha-beta-depleted transplantation in children. Unique molecular identifiers were used to barcode this TCRbeta library. TCRdb re-called the PCR reads with MiXCR, one entry per CDR3 protein. Altogether around 700,000 distinct CDR3 sequences are present, 13% being singletons, with the ten largest covering about 0.77%. The starting material was PBMCs, obtained before TCRalphabeta/CD19-depleted stem cell transplant. The receptors stem from a girl aged 2 to 9 with congenital amegakaryocytic thrombocytopenia, due to receive a stem cell transplant.

In its sample, this clonotype was seen a few times. This rearrangement joins TRBV12-3 or TRBV12-4 to TRBJ2-7, with D uncertain. The ends were cut back, 2 bases at V and 3 bases at J, with 11 bases in the middle. The CDR3 consists of 14 residues. The CDR3 nucleotides read TGTGCCAGCAGTTTATTTTTTGACAACTACGAGCAGTACTTC. Translating gives CASSLFFDNYEQYF.

This clonotype has a count of ten or more. The V call is TRBV5-1, the J call TRBJ2-7, with TRBD2 as a possible D gene (5 bases). The CDR3 length is 15 residues. Germline V lookup: CDR1 SGHRS, CDR2 YFSETQ. V was trimmed by 0 bases and J by 3 bases, leaving 13 bases between them. The CDR3 nucleotides are TGCGCCAGCAGCTTGGCCTATGGAGGAGACTACGAGCAGTACTTC. It encodes CASSLAYGGDYEQYF.

This clonotype was recorded a few times. The chain uses TRBV20-1 and TRBJ2-3; TRBD2 agrees at 7 bases. Germline V gene lookup returns CDR1 DFQATT and CDR2 SNEGSKA (reference sequence). V was clipped by 3 bases and J by 1 base; unmatched bases: 10. CDR3 size: 16 residues. The CDR3 nucleotides are TGCAGTGCTAGGCCCTCGGGCGGGAGAGGCACAGATACGCAGTATTTT. Amino acids: CSARPSGGRGTDTQYF.

The rearrangement uses TRBV4-2 and TRBJ1-1, with D unresolved. Trimming cost V 3 bases and J 3 bases, with 14 bases left between them. Germline lookup yields CDR1 LGHNA and CDR2 YNFKEQ. The CDR3 contains 15 residues. The CDR3 nucleotides read TGTGCCAGCAGCCACGGAGATTCGAGGGACACTGAAGCTTTCTTT. It encodes CASSHGDSRDTEAFF.

This chain joins TRBV3-1 and TRBJ2-1; no clear D. Trimming cost V 3 bases and J 2 bases, with 11 bases left between them. Germline V CDR1 and CDR2: LGHDT, YNNKEL (reference sequence). This CDR3 is built from 15 residues. The CDR3 bases are TGTGCCAGCAGCCATCGAGCGTCAACCTACAATGAGCAGTTCTTC. Its protein is CASSHRASTYNEQFF.

This clonotype was seen only once. Just one base apart from a much larger clone, this may be a read error. The V and J genes are TRBV20-1 and TRBJ2-7, with D possibly being TRBD1 or TRBD2 (5 bases each). This CDR3 is built from 15 residues. Germline values: CDR1 DFQATT, CDR2 SNEGSKA (reference sequence). DNA for the CDR3: TGCAGTGCTAGAAAGGTGCCCAGCGGACAATACGAGCAGCACTTC. Amino acid sequence: CSARKVPSGQYEQHF.

The J gene is TRBJ2-7, the V gene TRBV5-1; TRBD1 agrees at 10 bases. V shed 3 bases and J 8 bases; nucleotides not matched to a gene: 8. The CDR3 is made up of 14 amino acids. Looked up from germline, CDR1 is SGHRS and CDR2 is YFSETQ. The CDR3, as DNA: TGCGCCAGCAGCTCAGAGACAGGGGGCGTCCAGCAGTACTTC. Residues: CASSSETGGVQQYF.

This clonotype was seen ten or more times. This chain uses TRBV12-3 or TRBV12-4 with TRBJ2-1; 8 bases match TRBD2. J was trimmed by 2 bases and V by 3 bases; bases with no gene match: 6. The CDR3 totals 16 residues. In nucleotides, the CDR3 is TGTGCCAGCAGTTTCGGGGGCGGGAGGACCTACAATGAGCAGTTCTTC. This translates into CASSFGGGRTYNEQFF.

A few counts support this clonotype. One end of the junction is discordant with germline, which a read error may explain. The chain carries TRBV20-1 and TRBJ2-2, with 12 nucleotides matching TRBD1. Germline V gives CDR1 DFQATT, CDR2 SNEGSKA (reference sequence). This CDR3 region has 17 residues. The DNA of the CDR3 is TGCTGTGCTAGAGATCCGGGACAGGGGGCATTCACCGGGGAGCTGTTTTTT. It is translated as CCARDPGQGAFTGELFF.

A word on this clonotype: A read error may be the cause here, since a much bigger clone is one base away. This rearrangement joins TRBV29-1 to TRBJ2-3; D is ambiguous. The V gene's germline CDR1 is SQVTM and CDR2 ANQGSEA. Deletions cut 7 bases from V and 2 bases from J, with 10 bases between. This CDR3 spans 12 amino acids. The CDR3 nucleotides read TGCAGCGCCCTTCACATCACAGATACGCAGTATTTT. Its translation is CSALHITDTQYF.

This clonotype was counted many times. This chain connects TRBV10-1 to TRBJ2-1; D ambiguous. The CDR3 length is 17 residues. Germline V gene sequence: CDR1 WNHNN, CDR2 SYGVQD (reference sequence). The germline V and J ends were trimmed by 3 bases and 0 bases, with 15 bases remaining between them. This CDR3 is CASSDRAEASSYNEQFF. As DNA, the CDR3 is TGCGCCAGCAGTGATAGGGCGGAAGCAAGCTCCTACAATGAGCAGTTCTTC.

This clonotype showed up many times. The gene calls are TRBV20-1 and TRBJ2-7, with 9 bases matching TRBD2. The CDR3 loop spans 13 amino acids. V shed 5 bases and J 2 bases; nucleotides not matched to a gene: 4. Per germline, CDR1 DFQATT and CDR2 SNEGSKA (reference sequence). CDR3 bases: TGCAGTGCTCCCGGGACTAGCCCCTACGAGCAGTACTTC. This translates into CSAPGTSPYEQYF.

At least ten counts were recorded for this clonotype. The rearrangement joins TRBV6-2 or TRBV6-3 to TRBJ1-5; D remains unclear. The germline V and J ends were trimmed by 0 bases and 5 bases, with 29 bases remaining between them. The germline gives CDR1 MNHEY, CDR2 SVGEGT. The CDR3 contains 21 residues. In DNA, the CDR3 is TGTGCCAGCAGTTACTCGGTAGCCCGAATCTACGCCCCCCAGGTCGATCAGCCCCAGCATTTT. This gives the protein CASSYSVARIYAPQVDQPQHF.

The J gene is TRBJ2-3, the V gene TRBV12-3 or TRBV12-4; no firm D call. The V end was cut by 4 bases, the J end by 0 bases, with 14 bases between. The CDR3 covers 16 residues. The CDR3 spells CASSSESSESTDTQYF. The CDR3, as DNA: TGTGCCAGCAGTTCCGAATCGTCAGAGAGCACAGATACGCAGTATTTT.

At least ten counts were recorded for this clonotype. This chain uses TRBV12-3 or TRBV12-4 with TRBJ2-7; D not resolved. The CDR3 extends over 13 amino acids. Trimming took 6 bases from V and 3 from J, leaving 12 bases between them. CDR3 residues: CASRSWSHYEQYF. In DNA, the CDR3 is TGTGCCAGCAGGTCCTGGAGTCACTACGAGCAGTACTTC.

This clonotype was detected ten times or more. The gene calls are TRBV20-1 and TRBJ2-7; a weak D match, TRBD2 (5 bases). V was pared by 3 bases and J by 3 bases, with 9 bases between. The CDR3 covers 12 residues. CDR1 is DFQATT, CDR2 SNEGSKA, per germline (reference sequence). For the CDR3, the DNA is TGCAGTGCTAGGGACTTAAACTACGAGCAGTACTTC. Residues: CSARDLNYEQYF.

This clonotype occurred a few times. The J gene is TRBJ2-3, the V gene TRBV20-1; D is unresolved. Per the germline V gene, CDR1 is DFQATT and CDR2 is SNEGSKA (reference sequence). This CDR3 contains 15 residues. The V and J ends lost 1 base and 0 bases respectively, with 11 bases between them. CDR3 DNA: TGCAGTGCTAGAGGGTGGAGATTTAGCACAGATACGCAGTATTTT. Translated, it gives CSARGWRFSTDTQYF.

The chain employs TRBV7-6 and TRBJ1-4, with TRBD1 matching 12 bases. Germline trimming cut 6 bases from V and 9 bases from J; bases unmatched to any gene: 11. CDR1 SGHVS and CDR2 FNYEAQ come from the germline V gene. CDR3 length: 16 residues. The CDR3 here is CASSPRRDRGRKKLFF. The CDR3 nucleotides read TGTGCCAGCAGTCCACGCCGGGACAGGGGGCGGAAAAAACTGTTTTTT.

This clonotype was seen only once. A much larger clone differs from this one at a single base, so this may be a read error. The CDR3 is CASSYGSYNTEALF. For the CDR3, the DNA is TGTGCCAGCAGTTACGGTAGCTACAACACTGAAGCTCTCTTT. The J gene is TRBJ1-1, the V gene TRBV6-5; no firm D call. Per the germline V gene, CDR1 is MNHEY and CDR2 is SVGAGI. This CDR3 spans 14 amino acids.